This T cell receptor (beta chain) stems from a study of cytomegalovirus exposure and HLA in healthy donors. With 60 Vbeta and 13 Jbeta primers, the PCR was carried out. Method: immunoSEQ multiplex PCR; TCRdb's copy keeps in-frame clones and lacks some. This sample yields about 180,000 clones, of which about three quarters are seen a single time; approximately 1.5% belongs to the top ten. This clone was seen more than once but under ten times. This CDR3 has 16 residues. Germline V gives CDR1 SGHTA, CDR2 FQGNSA. V lost 0 bases, J lost 0 bases, and 10 bases lay in between. The sequencing sample was made of PBMCs. The receptor comes from a man aged 18 to 29 in good health and CMV-seronegative. V usage is TRBV7-2 and J usage is TRBJ2-3; possible D gene TRBD2, 5 bases. Here the CDR3 DNA reads TGTGCCAGCAGCTTAGCGCGCGGGCCTAGCACAGATACGCAGTATTTT. Translated: CASSLARGPSTDTQYF. Full variable domain (rest looked up from reference TRBV7-2 and TRBJ2-3): GAGVSQSPSNKVTEKGKDVELRCDPISGHTALYWYRQSLGQGLEFLIYFQGNSAPDKSGLPSDRFSAERTGGSVSTLTIQRTQQEDSAVYLCASSLARGPSTDTQYFGPGTRLTVL.